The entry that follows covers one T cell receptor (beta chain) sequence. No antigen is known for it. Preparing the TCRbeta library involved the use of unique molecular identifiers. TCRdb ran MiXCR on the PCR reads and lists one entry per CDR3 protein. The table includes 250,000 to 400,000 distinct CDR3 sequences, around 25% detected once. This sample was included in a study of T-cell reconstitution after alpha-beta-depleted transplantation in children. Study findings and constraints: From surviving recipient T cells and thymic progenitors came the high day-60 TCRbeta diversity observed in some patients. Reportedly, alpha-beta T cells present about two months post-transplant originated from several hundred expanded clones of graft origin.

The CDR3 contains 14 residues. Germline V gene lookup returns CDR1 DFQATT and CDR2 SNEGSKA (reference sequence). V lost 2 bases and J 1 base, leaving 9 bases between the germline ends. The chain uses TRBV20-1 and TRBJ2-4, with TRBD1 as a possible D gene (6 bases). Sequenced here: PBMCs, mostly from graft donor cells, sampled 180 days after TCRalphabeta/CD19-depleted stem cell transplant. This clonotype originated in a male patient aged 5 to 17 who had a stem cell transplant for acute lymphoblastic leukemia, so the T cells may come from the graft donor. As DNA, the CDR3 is TGCAGTGCTAGACGGCAGGGGGCCAAAAACATTCAGTACTTC. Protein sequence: CSARRQGAKNIQYF.